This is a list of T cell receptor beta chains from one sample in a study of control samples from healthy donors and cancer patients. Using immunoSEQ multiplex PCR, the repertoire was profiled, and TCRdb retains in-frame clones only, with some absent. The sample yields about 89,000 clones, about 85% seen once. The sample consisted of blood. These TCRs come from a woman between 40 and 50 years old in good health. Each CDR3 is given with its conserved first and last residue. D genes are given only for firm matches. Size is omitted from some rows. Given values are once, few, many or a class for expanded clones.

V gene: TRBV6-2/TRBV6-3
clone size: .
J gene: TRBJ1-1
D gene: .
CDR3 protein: CASSYGPAHPGNTEAFF
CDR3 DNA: TGTGCCAGCAGTTACGGCCCCGCCCACCCGGGGAACACTGAAGCTTTCTTT

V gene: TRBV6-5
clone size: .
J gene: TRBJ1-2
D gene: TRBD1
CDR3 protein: CVSTKGQGAYYGYTF
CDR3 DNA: TGTGTCAGCACCAAGGGACAGGGGGCCTACTATGGCTACACCTTC

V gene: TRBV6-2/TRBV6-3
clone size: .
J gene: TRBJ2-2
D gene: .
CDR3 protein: CASSYWSWGGELFF
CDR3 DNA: TGTGCCAGCAGTTATTGGAGTTGGGGCGGGGAGCTGTTTTTT

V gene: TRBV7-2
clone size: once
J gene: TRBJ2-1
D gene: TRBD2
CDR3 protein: CASSSTSGGYNEQFF
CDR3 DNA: TGTGCCAGCAGCTCTACTAGCGGGGGGTACAATGAGCAGTTCTTC

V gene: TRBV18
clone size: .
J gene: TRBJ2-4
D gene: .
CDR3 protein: CASSPPQVENIQYF
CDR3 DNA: TGTGCCAGCTCACCACCCCAGGTGGAAAACATTCAGTACTTC

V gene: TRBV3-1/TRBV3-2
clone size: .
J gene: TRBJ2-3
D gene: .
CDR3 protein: CASSQTADTQYF
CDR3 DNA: TGTGCCAGCAGCCAAACTGCAGATACGCAGTATTTT

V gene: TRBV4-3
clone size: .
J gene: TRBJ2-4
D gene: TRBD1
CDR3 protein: CASSQADRAAKNIQYF
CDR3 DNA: TGCGCCAGCAGCCAAGCCGACAGGGCGGCCAAAAACATTCAGTACTTC

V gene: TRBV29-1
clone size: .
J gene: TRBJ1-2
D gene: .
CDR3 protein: CSVEVQELNYGYTF
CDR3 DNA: TGCAGCGTTGAAGTGCAGGAACTTAACTATGGCTACACCTTC

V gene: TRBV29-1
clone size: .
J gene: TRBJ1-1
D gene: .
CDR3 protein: CSGETRLGREAFF
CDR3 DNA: TGCAGCGGTGAGACACGGCTAGGACGTGAAGCTTTCTTT

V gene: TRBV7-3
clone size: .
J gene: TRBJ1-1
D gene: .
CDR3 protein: CASSSNMNTEAFF
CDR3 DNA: TGTGCCAGCAGCTCAAACATGAACACTGAAGCTTTCTTT

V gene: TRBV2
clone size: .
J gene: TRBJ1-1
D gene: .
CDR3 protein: CASSEALRTEAFF
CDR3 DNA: TGTGCCAGCAGTGAAGCGCTTCGGACTGAAGCTTTCTTT

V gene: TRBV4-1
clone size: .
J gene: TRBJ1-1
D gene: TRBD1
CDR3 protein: CASSQWDRNTEAFF
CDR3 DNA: TGCGCCAGCAGCCAGTGGGACAGGAACACTGAAGCTTTCTTT

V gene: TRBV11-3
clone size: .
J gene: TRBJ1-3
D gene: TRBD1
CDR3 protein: CASSWGTGVMTNTIYF
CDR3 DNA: TGTGCCAGCAGCTGGGGGACAGGGGTGATGACGAACACCATATATTTT

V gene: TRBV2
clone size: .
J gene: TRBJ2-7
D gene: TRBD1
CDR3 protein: CASINGQEEYEQYF
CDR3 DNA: TGTGCCAGCATTAATGGACAGGAAGAATACGAGCAGTACTTC

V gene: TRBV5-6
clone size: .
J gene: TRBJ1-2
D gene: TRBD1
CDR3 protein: CASSLQGTYGYTF
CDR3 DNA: TGTGCCAGCAGCCTACAGGGGACCTATGGCTACACCTTC

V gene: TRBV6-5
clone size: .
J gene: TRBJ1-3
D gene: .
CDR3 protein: CASSTGTASGNTIYF
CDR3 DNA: TGTGCCAGCAGCACCGGGACGGCCTCTGGAAACACCATATATTTT

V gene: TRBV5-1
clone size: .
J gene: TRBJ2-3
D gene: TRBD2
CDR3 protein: CASSLRSSGTDTQYF
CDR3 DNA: TGCGCCAGCAGCTTGAGGTCTAGCGGAACAGATACGCAGTATTTT

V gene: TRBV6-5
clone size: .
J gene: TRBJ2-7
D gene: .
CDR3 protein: CASTGRVLPYEQYF
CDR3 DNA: TGTGCCAGCACGGGCAGGGTCCTCCCCTACGAGCAGTACTTC

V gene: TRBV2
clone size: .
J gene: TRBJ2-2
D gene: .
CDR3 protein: CASSGPGRTGELFF
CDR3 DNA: TGTGCCAGCAGCGGACCAGGACGGACCGGGGAGCTGTTTTTT

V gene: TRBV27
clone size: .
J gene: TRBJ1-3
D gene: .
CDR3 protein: CASTRSGNTIYF
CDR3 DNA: TGTGCCAGCACCAGATCTGGAAACACCATATATTTT

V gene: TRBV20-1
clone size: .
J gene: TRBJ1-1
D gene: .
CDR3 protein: CSASLGNTEAFF
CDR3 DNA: TGCAGTGCTAGTTTAGGGAACACCGAAGCTTTCTTT

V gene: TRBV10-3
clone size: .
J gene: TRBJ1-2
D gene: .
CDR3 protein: CAISDGTDYGGYTF
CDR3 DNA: TGTGCCATCAGTGACGGGACGGACTACGGGGGCTACACCTTC

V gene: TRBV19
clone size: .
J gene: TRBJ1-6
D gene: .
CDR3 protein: CASSIWGQTNSPLHF
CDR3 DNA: TGTGCCAGTAGTATTTGGGGGCAGACCAATTCACCCCTCCACTTT

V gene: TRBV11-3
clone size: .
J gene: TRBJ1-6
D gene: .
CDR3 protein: CASSSGHYNSPLHF
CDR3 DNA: TGTGCCAGCAGCTCTGGACATTATAATTCACCCCTCCACTTT

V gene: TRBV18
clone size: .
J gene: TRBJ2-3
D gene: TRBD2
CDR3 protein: CASSLDEASGGTDTQYF
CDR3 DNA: TGTGCCAGCTCCCTCGACGAGGCTAGCGGGGGAACAGATACGCAGTATTTT

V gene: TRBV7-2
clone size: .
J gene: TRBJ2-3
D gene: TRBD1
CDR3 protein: CASSTRTGAAGTQYF
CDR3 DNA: TGTGCCAGCAGCACCCGTACAGGGGCGGCTGGTACGCAGTATTTT

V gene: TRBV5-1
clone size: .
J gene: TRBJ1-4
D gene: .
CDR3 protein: CASSRSNTGYRNEKLFF
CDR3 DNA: TGCGCCAGCAGCCGAAGTAATACAGGTTATCGTAATGAAAAACTGTTTTTT

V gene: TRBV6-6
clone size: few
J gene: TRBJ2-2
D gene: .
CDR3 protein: CASSRQEPNTGELFF
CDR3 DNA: TGTGCCAGCAGTCGACAGGAACCGAACACCGGGGAGCTGTTTTTT

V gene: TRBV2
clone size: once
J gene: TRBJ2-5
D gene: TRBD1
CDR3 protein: CASSPTGGAETQYF
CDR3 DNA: TGTGCCAGCAGCCCCACAGGGGGCGCGGAGACCCAGTACTTC

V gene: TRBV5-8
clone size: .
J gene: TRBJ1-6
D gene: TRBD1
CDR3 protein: CASSTGQGDSPLHF
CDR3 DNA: TGTGCCAGCAGCACCGGACAGGGCGATTCACCCCTCCACTTT

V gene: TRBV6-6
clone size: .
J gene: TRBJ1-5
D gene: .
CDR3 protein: CASSTTGGPNQPQHF
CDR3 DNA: TGTGCCAGCAGTACAACGGGAGGCCCCAATCAGCCCCAGCATTTT

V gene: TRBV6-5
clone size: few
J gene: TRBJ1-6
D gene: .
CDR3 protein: CASRPGGIYNSPLHF
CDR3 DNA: TGTGCCAGCCGGCCCGGTGGCATCTATAATTCACCCCTCCACTTT

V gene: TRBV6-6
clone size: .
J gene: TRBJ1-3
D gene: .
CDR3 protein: CASSYAHFDSGNTIYF
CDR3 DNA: TGTGCCAGCAGTTACGCCCATTTCGACTCTGGAAACACCATATATTTT

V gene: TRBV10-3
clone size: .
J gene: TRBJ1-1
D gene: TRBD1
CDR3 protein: CAISEGQGMNTEAFF
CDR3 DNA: TGTGCCATCAGTGAGGGACAGGGGATGAACACTGAAGCTTTCTTT

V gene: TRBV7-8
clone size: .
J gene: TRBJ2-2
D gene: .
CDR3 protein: CASSSGGRLGELFF
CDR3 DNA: TGTGCCAGCAGCTCAGGCGGTCGCCTCGGGGAGCTGTTTTTT

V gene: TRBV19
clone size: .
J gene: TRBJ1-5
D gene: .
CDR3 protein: CASSIQTGLSNQPQHF
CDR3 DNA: TGTGCCAGTAGTATTCAGACAGGCCTTAGCAATCAGCCCCAGCATTTT

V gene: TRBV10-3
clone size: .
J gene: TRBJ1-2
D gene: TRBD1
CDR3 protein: CAISDPVSRTGGFSALPYGYTF
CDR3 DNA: TGTGCCATCAGTGATCCCGTCTCCAGGACAGGGGGCTTTAGTGCCCTGCCCTATGGCTACACCTTC

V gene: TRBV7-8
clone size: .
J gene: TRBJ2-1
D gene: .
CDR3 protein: CASSPDSPLYNEQFF
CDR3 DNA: TGTGCCAGCAGCCCAGACAGTCCCCTCTACAATGAGCAGTTCTTC

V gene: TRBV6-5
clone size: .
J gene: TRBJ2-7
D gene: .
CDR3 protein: CASSRGQSYEQYF
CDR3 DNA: TGTGCCAGCAGTAGAGGACAGTCCTACGAGCAGTACTTC

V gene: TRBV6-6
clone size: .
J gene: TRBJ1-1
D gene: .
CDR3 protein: CASDRGDTEAFF
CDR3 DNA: TGTGCCAGCGATCGGGGGGACACTGAAGCTTTCTTT